This TCR beta chain originates from a study of cytomegalovirus exposure and HLA in healthy donors. Study background: An earlier analysis found some 120 million unique TCR beta sequences from 200 million or so T cells.

General study findings and limits: 164 TCR beta chains were listed as cytomegalovirus-associated.

Germline V gives CDR1 SGHTA, CDR2 FQGNSA. This CDR3 has 19 amino acids. V lost 1 base and J lost 5; bases outside the gene matches: 17. Donors in the study were healthy people who gave bone marrow. The PCR made use of 60 Vbeta and 13 Jbeta primers. Assay used: immunoSEQ multiplex PCR; TCRdb lists only in-frame clones, some missing. The sample yields about 160,000 clones, roughly 83% seen once. Concerning this clone: Its matching antigen is unknown.

Source material: PBMCs. The V and J genes are TRBV7-2 and TRBJ2-5; 9 bases line up with TRBD2. The origin of this receptor is a human donor in good health. CDR3 bases: TGTGCCAGCAGCTTAGGACCCTCCTGGCGGGGGGGCCTGGGGGAGACCCAGTACTTC. It yields the protein CASSLGPSWRGGLGETQYF.